These 32 T cell receptor beta chains were all obtained from the same sample, sequenced in a study of blood T cells in healthy people across ages. For the second PCR, which ran for 7 to 11 cycles, a sample-barcoded 5' primer and a J-beta primer mix were used. TCRdb passed the 5' RACE reads through MiXCR, listing each CDR3 protein once. In the table there are 600,000 to 800,000 distinct CDR3 sequences, approximately 21% of which are singletons. Specimen: blood. The receptors come from a man between 65 and 79 years old in good health.

Remarks on this clonotype: One end of the junction does not line up with germline, which may come from a read error. The rearrangement links TRBV28 to TRBJ2-3; D gene unclear. The CDR3 spans 13 residues. Per germline, CDR1 MDHEN and CDR2 SYDVKM. The DNA of the CDR3 is TGTGCCGGCAGTTCTCCCAGGCCCTTTACGCAGTATTTT. It specifies CAGSSPRPFTQYF.

This chain uses TRBV4-1 with TRBJ2-5, with D possibly TRBD2 on 5 matching bases. The CDR3 is 14 residues long. Germline V gene data show CDR1 as MGHRA and CDR2 as YSYEKL. V was trimmed by 1 base and J by 5 bases, leaving 11 bases between them. The CDR3 DNA follows: TGCGCCAGCAGCCAAGGCGGGTTTGGTGAGACCCAGTACTTC. It translates to CASSQGGFGETQYF.

This clonotype turned up a few times. The DNA for the CDR3 is TGTGCCAGCAGTCACGGACTAGCGGGACAAGGCGGGGAGCTGTTTTTT. It translates to CASSHGLAGQGGELFF. The rearrangement uses TRBV6-2 or TRBV6-3 and TRBJ2-2; 12 bases fit TRBD2. Germline lookup yields CDR1 MNHEY and CDR2 SVGEGT. The CDR3 consists of 16 residues. After removal of 5 bases from V and 7 bases from J, the junction contained 8 bases not matched to a gene.

The chain links TRBV29-1 to TRBJ1-1; maybe TRBD1 (6 bases). The CDR3 runs 13 residues. V was pared by 4 bases and J by 3 bases, with 12 bases between. CDR1 and CDR2 (germline): SQVTM, ANQGSEA. CDR3 region: CSVGGAAYTEAFF. The DNA of the CDR3 is TGCAGCGTTGGGGGGGCGGCGTACACTGAAGCTTTCTTT.

This clonotype was observed many times. The V and J genes are TRBV10-3 and TRBJ2-1; 8 bases match TRBD2. V dropped 0 bases and J dropped 5; count of bases not matched to a gene: 6. Germline CDR1 ENHRY, CDR2 SYGVKD. The CDR3 totals 16 residues. The CDR3 sequence is CAISESTGGLDNEQFF. The CDR3 bases are TGTGCCATCAGTGAGTCAACGGGAGGGCTTGACAATGAGCAGTTCTTC.

This rearrangement joins TRBV29-1 to TRBJ2-2, with D uncertain. V was shortened by 5 bases and J by 4 bases, with 14 bases between the two germline ends. Germline assignment: CDR1 SQVTM and CDR2 ANQGSEA. The CDR3 consists of 14 residues. Here the CDR3 DNA reads TGCAGCGTTCAAGCGAGAGATGGCACCGGGGAGCTGTTTTTT. Translation: CSVQARDGTGELFF.

This clonotype was counted only a few times. V and J are TRBV30 and TRBJ1-3; no clear D gene. The V end lost 0 bases, the J end lost 0 bases, and 9 bases lay between the germline ends. Germline-derived CDR1 and CDR2 are GTSNPN and SVGIG (reference sequence). The CDR3 covers 15 residues. The CDR3 nucleotides are TGTGCCTGGAGTGTACGCATTCTCTCTGGAAACACCATATATTTT. The encoded protein is CAWSVRILSGNTIYF.

The table lists this clonotype with a few counts. The rearrangement joins TRBV5-1 to TRBJ2-1; D is possibly TRBD2 (6 bases). The length of the CDR3 is 14 residues. The germline V gene has CDR1 SGHRS and CDR2 YFSETQ. Trimming pared 1 base from V and 6 bases from J, leaving 11 bases between. The CDR3 protein is CASSLTGVINEQFF. The CDR3 bases are TGCGCCAGCAGCTTGACGGGAGTGATCAATGAGCAGTTCTTC.

This clonotype was observed a few times. The chain employs TRBV4-3 and TRBJ2-5; D unclear. The J call is doubtful: the DNA matches TRBJ2-7 better. Per germline, CDR1 LGHNA and CDR2 YSLEER. The CDR3 runs to 15 residues. The CDR3 bases are TGCGCCAGCAGCCAAGAATATAGTCCGACCTCCGAGCAGTACTTC. Amino acid sequence: CASSQEYSPTSEQYF.

This clonotype was observed a few times. The chain combines TRBV12-3 or TRBV12-4 with TRBJ2-1; maybe TRBD2 (5 bases). This CDR3 spans 14 amino acids. V lost 3 bases to trimming and J lost 6 bases, with 12 bases between them. CDR3 protein: CASSFGLAGNEQFF. CDR3 nucleotides: TGTGCCAGCAGTTTTGGGCTAGCTGGCAATGAGCAGTTCTTC.

There are a few counts of this clonotype. The chain recombines TRBV29-1 with TRBJ2-3; D gene uncertain. The CDR3 sequence is 12 residues long. V was clipped by 4 bases and J by 0 bases, with 5 bases between them. Germline V gives CDR1 SQVTM, CDR2 ANQGSEA. CDR3 in DNA: TGCAGCGTTGGGCAGAGCACAGATACGCAGTATTTT. Translation gives CSVGQSTDTQYF.

The chain links TRBV7-2 to TRBJ2-5; D possibly corresponds to TRBD2 (6 bases). The CDR3 extends over 13 amino acids. Germline V gives CDR1 SGHTA, CDR2 FQGNSA. Trimming took 2 bases from V and 3 from J, leaving 7 bases between them. CDR3 in amino acids: CASSLQREETQYF. CDR3 in DNA: TGTGCCAGCAGCTTACAGCGGGAAGAGACCCAGTACTTC.

The sample holds a few counts of this clonotype. The chain combines TRBV20-1 with TRBJ1-6; 8 bases are shared with TRBD1. With 4 bases clipped from V and 6 bases from J, the junction kept 5 bases outside the gene matches. The CDR3 consists of 14 residues. Germline V gives CDR1 DFQATT, CDR2 SNEGSKA (reference sequence). The DNA for the CDR3 is TGCAGTGCTACCCCGACAGGGGCTAATTCACCCCTCCACTTT. Translation gives CSATPTGANSPLHF.

This clonotype was counted a few times. V gene TRBV20-1 combines with J gene TRBJ2-7; no clear D gene. This CDR3 contains 14 residues. Trimming stripped 3 bases from V and 3 bases from J, with 15 bases between. Germline lookup yields CDR1 DFQATT and CDR2 SNEGSKA (reference sequence). Here the CDR3 reads CSASFGPALYEQYF. CDR3 coding DNA: TGCAGTGCTAGCTTCGGCCCAGCGCTCTACGAGCAGTACTTC.

The V call is TRBV7-2, the J call TRBJ2-4; D is possibly TRBD2 (6 bases). V lost 0 bases and J 7 bases, leaving 25 bases between the germline ends. This CDR3 has 19 residues. CDR1 SGHTA and CDR2 FQGNSA come from the germline V gene. The CDR3 is CASSLALGRTGAPGNIQYF. CDR3 bases: TGTGCCAGCAGCTTAGCGCTGGGAAGGACGGGAGCCCCAGGGAACATTCAGTACTTC.

This chain links TRBV10-3 with TRBJ2-1; 7 nucleotides agree with TRBD1. CDR1 and CDR2 (germline): ENHRY, SYGVKD. V shed 5 bases, J shed 7 bases, and the junction held 11 bases outside the gene matches. The CDR3 length is 15 residues. CDR3 in DNA: TGTGCCATCAGTCGACCCGGGACAGCCGCGAATGAGCAGTTCTTC. It translates to CAISRPGTAANEQFF.

The chain recombines TRBV27 with TRBJ2-1; D may be TRBD2 (6 bases). V lost 3 bases, J lost 4 bases, and 16 bases lay in between. Germline lookup yields CDR1 MNHEY and CDR2 SMNVEV (reference sequence). The CDR3 sequence is 16 residues long. The CDR3 loop is CASSFSLSGAYNEQFF. In nucleotides, the CDR3 is TGTGCCAGCAGTTTTAGTCTATCGGGAGCTTACAATGAGCAGTTCTTC.

This clonotype occurred a few times. The V gene is TRBV3-1, the J gene TRBJ1-2, with unresolved D. CDR3 length: 14 amino acids. Germline V gives CDR1 LGHDT, CDR2 YNNKEL (reference sequence). Deletions cut 5 bases from V and 7 bases from J, with 17 bases between. The CDR3 DNA sequence: TGTGCCAGCAGCACCGCAGCGGGGTTAGGTGGCTACACCTTC. This translates into CASSTAAGLGGYTF.

In this sample, this clonotype turned up many times. The gene calls are TRBV4-1 and TRBJ1-4, with 7 bases matching TRBD1. This CDR3 has 16 amino acids. With V trimmed by 0 bases and J by 8 bases, 9 bases remained unmatched. Germline values: CDR1 MGHRA, CDR2 YSYEKL. CDR3 sequence (DNA): TGCGCCAGCAGCCAAGACCCTGACAGGGTACACGAAAAACTGTTTTTT. This translates into CASSQDPDRVHEKLFF.

The chain has TRBV7-2 and TRBJ2-7, with 7 bases identical to TRBD1. The junction had 8 bases not matched to a gene; V was cut back by 2 bases and J by 4 bases. Germline assignment: CDR1 SGHTA and CDR2 FQGNSA. There are 15 residues in the CDR3. In DNA, the CDR3 is TGTGCCAGCAGCTTATTGCAAGGGGGCAGGTACGAGCAGTACTTC. Translated, it gives CASSLLQGGRYEQYF.

This clonotype was recorded a few times. V and J are TRBV27 and TRBJ2-3; 11 bases match TRBD1. The CDR3 contains 13 residues. Germline assignment: CDR1 MNHEY and CDR2 SMNVEV (reference sequence). Germline trimming cut 8 bases from V and 6 bases from J; bases unmatched to any gene: 4. The CDR3 region is CASGGTGGDTQYF. DNA for the CDR3: TGTGCCAGCGGAGGGACAGGGGGTGATACGCAGTATTTT.

This clonotype was counted a few times. The chain combines TRBV29-1 with TRBJ1-1; D ambiguous. The V and J ends lost 3 bases and 1 base respectively, with 0 bases between them. This CDR3 has 10 residues. CDR1 is SQVTM and CDR2 is ANQGSEA in the germline V gene. The DNA of the CDR3 is TGCAGCGTTGAGAACACTGAAGCTTTCTTT. Translating gives CSVENTEAFF.

The chain combines TRBV3-1 with TRBJ1-1; a weak D match, TRBD1 (5 bases). The CDR3 consists of 15 residues. V was clipped by 7 bases and J by 6 bases, with 21 bases between them. Germline assignment: CDR1 LGHDT and CDR2 YNNKEL (reference sequence). This CDR3 reads CASTASGGGWAEAFF. The CDR3 bases are TGTGCCAGCACCGCAAGCGGGGGTGGGTGGGCTGAAGCTTTCTTT.

The rearrangement uses TRBV7-9 and TRBJ2-5; no definite D call. Trimming left V 5 bases short and J 7 bases short, with 17 bases between. The V gene's germline CDR1 is SEHNR and CDR2 FQNEAQ (reference sequence). This CDR3 is built from 14 residues. CDR3 residues: CASSPRPQERTQYF. CDR3 nucleotides: TGTGCCAGCAGCCCCAGGCCGCAAGAGCGGACCCAGTACTTC.

The sample holds a few counts of this clonotype. V and J are TRBV7-8 and TRBJ2-5; 9 bases map to TRBD2. Germline CDR1 and CDR2: SGHVS and FQNEAQ. Trimming cost V 5 bases and J 5 bases; bases outside gene matches: 12. The CDR3 totals 16 residues. The CDR3 protein is CASSPRIAGVRETQYF. CDR3 nucleotides: TGTGCCAGCAGCCCCAGGATAGCGGGAGTGAGGGAGACCCAGTACTTC.

In this sample, this clonotype turned up a few times. The chain joins TRBV7-2 to TRBJ2-5; 12 positions match TRBD2. Per germline, CDR1 SGHTA and CDR2 FQGNSA. J gave up 7 bases and V 5 bases, and 5 bases lay outside the gene matches. The CDR3 covers 14 residues. In DNA form, the CDR3 reads TGTGCCAGCAGCAGGACTAGCGGGACGGGGACCCAGTACTTC. It encodes CASSRTSGTGTQYF.

The V call is TRBV30, the J call TRBJ1-1; D remains unclear. Germline CDR1 and CDR2: GTSNPN and SVGIG (reference sequence). Trimming left V 3 bases short and J 1 base short, with 3 bases between. CDR3 size: 11 residues. For the CDR3, the DNA is TGTGCCTGGAGGGAGAACACTGAAGCTTTCTTT. Its translation: CAWRENTEAFF.

This clonotype came up once. The chain uses TRBV12-3 or TRBV12-4 and TRBJ2-1; 8 nucleotides align to TRBD1. V was clipped by 7 bases and J by 4 bases; unmatched bases: 12. The CDR3 spans 16 residues. The CDR3 loop reads CASINKGQGPYNEQFF. The CDR3 DNA reads TGTGCCAGCATCAACAAAGGACAGGGCCCTTACAATGAGCAGTTCTTC.

This clonotype was picked up a small number of times. The chain recombines TRBV15 with TRBJ2-7, with no clear D. Trimming pared 0 bases from V and 2 bases from J, leaving 11 bases between. The CDR3 consists of 15 residues. Germline CDR1 LNHNV, CDR2 YYDKDF (reference sequence). The CDR3 DNA sequence: TGTGCCACCAGCAGAGATGAGGTTCGAACCTACGAGCAGTACTTC. This gives the protein CATSRDEVRTYEQYF.

This clonotype turned up a few times. The CDR3 loop reads CSVGEGTYGYTF. DNA of the CDR3: TGCAGCGTTGGGGAGGGTACCTATGGCTACACCTTC. This rearrangement joins TRBV29-1 to TRBJ1-2; D ambiguous. Germline CDR1 and CDR2: SQVTM and ANQGSEA. Trimming shortened V by 4 bases and J by 4 bases, and 10 bases separated the two germline ends. This CDR3 has 12 residues.

This chain uses TRBV28 with TRBJ2-5; maybe TRBD2 (5 bases). The ends were cut back, 5 bases at V and 11 bases at J, with 18 bases in the middle. CDR1 is MDHEN, CDR2 SYDVKM, per germline. This CDR3 is 13 amino acids long. The CDR3 protein is CASSNRELYGQYF. Here the CDR3 DNA reads TGTGCCAGCAGTAACCGGGAACTCTACGGGCAGTACTTC. The variable domain in full, with the rest retrieved from reference TRBV28 and TRBJ2-5, is DVKVTQSSRYLVKRTGEKVFLECVQDMDHENMFWYRQDPGLGLRLIYFSYDVKMKEKGDIPEGYSVSREKKERFSLILESASTNQTSMYLCASSNRELYGQYFGPGTRLLVL.

The CDR3 bases are TGCAGCGTTGAAGATTTGGTCCGGGGACCCAACGCCAAAAACATTCAGTACTTC. Translated: CSVEDLVRGPNAKNIQYF. The chain joins TRBV29-1 to TRBJ2-4, with D perhaps being TRBD1 or TRBD2 (5 bases each). The length of the CDR3 is 18 residues. Germline CDR1 SQVTM, CDR2 ANQGSEA. The V end lost 0 bases, the J end lost 1 base, and 19 bases lay between the germline ends.